This T cell receptor beta chain was retrieved from a study of shared clonotypes between healthy human individuals. Study at large: Aged between 18 and 49, the donors were a couple of women and three men. Findings of the study overall: Naive subsets typically showed greater estimated richness than memory subsets.

An assay was performed, and its level was deep. Produced via immunoSEQ multiplex PCR; TCRdb's table is partial and in-frame only. This sample yields around 2.1 million clones, of which about 93% are seen a single time; around 1.7% belongs to the top ten. Points on this clone: Antigen unknown.

Naive CD8 cells, CD45RO-negative and positively selected for CCR7, excluded terminally differentiated effector memory CD45RA+ cells. The CDR3 consists of 16 residues. V lost 2 bases and J lost 6, with 19 bases in between. Germline CDR1 ENHRY, CDR2 SYGVKD. Specimen: naive CD8+ T cells from PBMCs. The chain has TRBV10-3 and TRBJ1-2; D perhaps matches TRBD1 (5 bases). The receptor's source is a man aged 18 to 29 in good health. Some clones in this sample may be carry-over from other donors' samples. CDR3 sequence reads: CAISELGTEEGDGYTF. The DNA of the CDR3 is TGTGCCATCAGTGAGCTGGGGACGGAAGAAGGGGATGGCTACACCTTC.